Listed below are T cell receptor beta chains from one sample, sequenced in a study of blood T cell repertoires in COVID-19. Measured with immunoSEQ multiplex PCR; TCRdb has only the in-frame clones, and not every one. The sample lists about 190,000 clones, 80% to 90% occurring once. The material sequenced was peripheral blood. These receptors all stem from a woman aged 70 to 79 with COVID-19, enrolled during active disease. Both conserved end residues are part of each CDR3. Fields, in order: V gene, D gene, J gene, CDR3 protein, CDR3 DNA. The D gene is left open where the match is weak.

TRBV4-1	TRBD1	TRBJ1-2	CASSQLQGAGYTF	TGCGCCAGCAGCCAACTTCAGGGGGCGGGCTACACCTTC
TRBV4-1	TRBD1	TRBJ1-1	CASSQGQGANTEAFF	TGCGCCAGCAGCCAAGGACAGGGGGCGAACACTGAAGCTTTCTTT
TRBV5-1	TRBD2	TRBJ2-3	CASFPSSREGRTDTQYF	TGCGCCAGCTTCCCATCCTCGCGGGAGGGCCGGACAGATACGCAGTATTTT
TRBV30	-	TRBJ2-5	CAWSVYPPSLQGQETQYF	TGTGCCTGGAGTGTATATCCCCCTTCTCTACAGGGACAAGAGACCCAGTACTTC
TRBV30	TRBD1	TRBJ1-4	CAWSSMDRDNEKLFF	TGTGCCTGGAGTTCGATGGACAGGGATAATGAAAAACTGTTTTTT
TRBV5-1	-	TRBJ2-1	CASSGGIAGEYNEQFF	TGCGCCAGCAGCGGGGGCATTGCGGGAGAATACAATGAGCAGTTCTTC
TRBV7-3	-	TRBJ2-7	CASSLGRSYEQYF	TGTGCCAGCAGCTTAGGGAGGTCCTACGAGCAGTACTTC
TRBV7-7	TRBD2	TRBJ2-2	CASSPMPLAGGPGELFF	TGTGCTAGCAGTCCAATGCCCCTAGCGGGAGGGCCCGGGGAGCTGTTTTTT
TRBV6-1	TRBD2	TRBJ2-7	CASSEIGEREGFSYEQYF	TGTGCCAGCAGTGAAATTGGTGAGCGGGAGGGCTTCTCCTACGAGCAGTACTTC
TRBV6-5	TRBD1	TRBJ1-2	CASRTTGGFYGYTF	TGTGCCAGCAGGACAACAGGGGGCTTCTATGGCTACACCTTC
TRBV27	-	TRBJ2-5	CASSSTPGLGVGTQYF	TGTGCCAGCAGTAGTACCCCGGGACTTGGCGTAGGGACCCAGTACTTC
TRBV10-3	TRBD1	TRBJ2-6	CASFPGQGTPGANVLTF	TGTGCCTCTTTCCCGGGACAGGGTACCCCTGGGGCCAACGTCCTGACTTTC
TRBV4-1	-	TRBJ2-3	CASSQSLGTSSDTQYF	TGCGCCAGCAGCCAATCATTGGGAACTAGTTCAGATACGCAGTATTTT
TRBV6-5	TRBD1	TRBJ1-2	CASSRDRDGSYGYTF	TGTGCCAGCAGTCGGGACAGGGACGGGAGTTATGGCTACACCTTC
TRBV19	-	TRBJ2-3	CASSTGDTQYF	TGTGCCAGTAGTACGGGGGATACGCAGTATTTT
TRBV5-4	-	TRBJ1-4	CASSFDVGRNEKLFF	TGTGCCAGCAGCTTTGACGTAGGGAGGAATGAAAAACTGTTTTTT
TRBV5-8	TRBD1	TRBJ2-4	CASSQDRGKNIQYF	TGTGCCAGCAGCCAGGACAGGGGAAAAAACATTCAGTACTTC
TRBV18	-	TRBJ2-5	CASSPIQASVETQYF	TGTGCCAGCTCACCGATCCAGGCTAGCGTGGAGACCCAGTACTTC
TRBV5-6	TRBD1	TRBJ1-6	CASSGGQSSYNSPLHF	TGTGCCAGCAGCGGGGGACAGAGCTCCTATAATTCACCCCTCCACTTT
TRBV19	TRBD1	TRBJ2-7	CASNRGDGEQYF	TGTGCCAGTAACAGGGGAGATGGGGAGCAGTACTTC
TRBV10-3	TRBD1	TRBJ2-5	CAIRSGTGVGETQYF	TGTGCCATCAGATCCGGGACAGGGGTAGGAGAGACCCAGTACTTC
TRBV18	TRBD2	TRBJ2-7	CASSPPVSGSRYEQYF	TGTGCCAGCTCACCACCGGTCAGCGGGAGCCGCTACGAGCAGTACTTC
TRBV29-1	TRBD1	TRBJ2-3	CSVKGDRGTDTQYF	TGCAGCGTGAAGGGGGACAGGGGGACAGATACGCAGTATTTT